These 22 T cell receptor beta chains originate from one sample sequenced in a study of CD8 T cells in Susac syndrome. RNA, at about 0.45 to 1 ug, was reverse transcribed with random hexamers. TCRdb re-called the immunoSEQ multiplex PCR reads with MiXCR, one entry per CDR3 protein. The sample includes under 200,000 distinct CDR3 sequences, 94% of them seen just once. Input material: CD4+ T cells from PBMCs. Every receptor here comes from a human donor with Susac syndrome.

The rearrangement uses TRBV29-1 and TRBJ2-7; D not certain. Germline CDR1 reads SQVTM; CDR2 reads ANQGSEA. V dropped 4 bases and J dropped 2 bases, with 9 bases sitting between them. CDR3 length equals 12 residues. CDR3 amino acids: CSVGEGTYEQYF. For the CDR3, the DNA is TGCAGCGTTGGGGAAGGGACCTACGAGCAGTACTTC.

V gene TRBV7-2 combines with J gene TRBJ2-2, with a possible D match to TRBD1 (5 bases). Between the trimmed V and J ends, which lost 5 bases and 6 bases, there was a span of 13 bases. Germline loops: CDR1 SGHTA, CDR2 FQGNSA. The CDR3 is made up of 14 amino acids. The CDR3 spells CASSPQGSAGELFF. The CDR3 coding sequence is TGTGCCAGCAGCCCGCAGGGATCTGCCGGGGAGCTGTTTTTT.

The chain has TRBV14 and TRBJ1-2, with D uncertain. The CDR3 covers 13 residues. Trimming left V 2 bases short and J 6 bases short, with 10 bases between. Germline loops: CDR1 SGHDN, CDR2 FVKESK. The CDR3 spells CASSQHHSNGYTF. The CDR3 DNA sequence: TGTGCCAGCAGCCAACACCACAGTAATGGCTACACCTTC.

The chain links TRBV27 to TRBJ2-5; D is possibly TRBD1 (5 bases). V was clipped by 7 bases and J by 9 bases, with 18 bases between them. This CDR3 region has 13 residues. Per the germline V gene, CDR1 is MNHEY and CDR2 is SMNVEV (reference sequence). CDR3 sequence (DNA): TGTGCCAGCACCCCTAACCCCAGGGCCCCCCAGTACTTC. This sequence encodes CASTPNPRAPQYF.

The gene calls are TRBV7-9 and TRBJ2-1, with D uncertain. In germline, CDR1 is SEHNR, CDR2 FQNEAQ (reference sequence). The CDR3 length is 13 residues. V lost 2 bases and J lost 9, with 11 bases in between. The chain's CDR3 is CASSLSGAAEQFF. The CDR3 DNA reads TGTGCCAGCAGCTTATCTGGAGCTGCTGAGCAGTTCTTC. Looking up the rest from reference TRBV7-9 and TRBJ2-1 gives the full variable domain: DTGVSQNPRHKITKRGQNVTFRCDPISEHNRLYWYRQTLGQGPEFLTYFQNEAQLEKSRLLSDRFSAERPKGSFSTLEIQRTEQGDSAMYLCASSLSGAAEQFFGPGTRLTVL.

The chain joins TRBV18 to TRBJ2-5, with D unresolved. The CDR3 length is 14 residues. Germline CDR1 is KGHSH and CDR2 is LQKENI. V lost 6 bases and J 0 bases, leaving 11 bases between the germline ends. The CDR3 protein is CASSPGSYQETQYF. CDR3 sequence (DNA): TGTGCCAGCTCGCCCGGAAGCTACCAAGAGACCCAGTACTTC. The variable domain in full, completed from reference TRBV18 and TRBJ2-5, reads NAGVMQNPRHLVRRRGQEARLRCSPMKGHSHVYWYRQLPEEGLKFMVYLQKENIIDESGMPKERFSAEFPKEGPSILRIQQVVRGDSAAYFCASSPGSYQETQYFGPGTRLLVL.

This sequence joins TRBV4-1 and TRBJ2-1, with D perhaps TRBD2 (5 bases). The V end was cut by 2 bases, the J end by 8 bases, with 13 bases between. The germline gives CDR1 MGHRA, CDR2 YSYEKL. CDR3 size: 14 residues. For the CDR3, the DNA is TGCGCCAGCAGCCAACTCCGGGGTACAGATGAGCAGTTCTTC. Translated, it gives CASSQLRGTDEQFF.

The CDR3 region has the DNA TGTGCCAGCAGTGACCCTGGGCGGATGTACCAAGAGACCCAGTACTTC. Its translation is CASSDPGRMYQETQYF. The chain joins TRBV25-1 to TRBJ2-5, with D uncertain. Germline V gene data show CDR1 as MGHDK and CDR2 as SYGVNS. The V end lost 3 bases, the J end lost 0 bases, and 14 bases lay between the germline ends. The CDR3 extends over 16 amino acids.

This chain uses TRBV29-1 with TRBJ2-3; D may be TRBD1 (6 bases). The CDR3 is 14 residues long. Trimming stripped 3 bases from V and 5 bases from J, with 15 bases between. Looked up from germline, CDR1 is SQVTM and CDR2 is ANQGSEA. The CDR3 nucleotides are TGCAGCGTTGATGGGGGCAGGAGAGGAGATACGCAGTATTTT. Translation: CSVDGGRRGDTQYF.

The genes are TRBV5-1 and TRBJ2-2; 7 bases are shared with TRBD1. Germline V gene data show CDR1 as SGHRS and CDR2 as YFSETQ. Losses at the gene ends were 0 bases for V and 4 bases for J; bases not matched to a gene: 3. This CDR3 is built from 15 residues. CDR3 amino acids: CASSLGGGRTGELFF. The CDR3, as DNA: TGCGCCAGCAGCTTGGGAGGGGGCCGCACCGGGGAGCTGTTTTTT.

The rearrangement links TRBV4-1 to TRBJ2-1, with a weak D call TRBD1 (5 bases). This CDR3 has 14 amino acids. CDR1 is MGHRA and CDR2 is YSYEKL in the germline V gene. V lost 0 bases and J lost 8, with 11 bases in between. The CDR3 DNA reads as TGCGCCAGCAGCCAAGACGCCTTCAGGGATGAGCAGTTCTTC. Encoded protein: CASSQDAFRDEQFF.

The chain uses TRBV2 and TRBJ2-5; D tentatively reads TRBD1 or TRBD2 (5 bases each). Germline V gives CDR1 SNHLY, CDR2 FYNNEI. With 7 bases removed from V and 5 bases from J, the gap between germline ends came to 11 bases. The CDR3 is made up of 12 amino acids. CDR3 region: CASMSEGETQYF. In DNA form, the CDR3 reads TGTGCCAGCATGTCAGAGGGGGAGACCCAGTACTTC.

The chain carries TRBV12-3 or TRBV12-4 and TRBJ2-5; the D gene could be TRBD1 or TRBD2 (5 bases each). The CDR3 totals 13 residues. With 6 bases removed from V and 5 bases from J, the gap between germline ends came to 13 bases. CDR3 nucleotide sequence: TGTGCCAGCAGCAGACAGCGCGGGGAGACCCAGTACTTC. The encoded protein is CASSRQRGETQYF.

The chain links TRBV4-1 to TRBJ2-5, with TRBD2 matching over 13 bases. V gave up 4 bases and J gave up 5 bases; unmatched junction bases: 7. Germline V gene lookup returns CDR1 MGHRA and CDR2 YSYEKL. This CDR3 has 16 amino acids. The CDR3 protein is CASSLRTSGGGETQYF. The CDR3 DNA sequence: TGCGCCAGCAGCCTCCGGACTAGCGGGGGAGGGGAGACCCAGTACTTC.

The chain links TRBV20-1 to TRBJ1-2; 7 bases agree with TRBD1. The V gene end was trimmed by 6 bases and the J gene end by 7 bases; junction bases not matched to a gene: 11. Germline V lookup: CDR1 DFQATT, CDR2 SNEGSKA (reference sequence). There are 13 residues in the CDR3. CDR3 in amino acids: CSAQDRVLGGYTF. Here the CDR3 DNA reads TGCAGTGCACAAGACAGGGTTCTCGGTGGCTACACCTTC.

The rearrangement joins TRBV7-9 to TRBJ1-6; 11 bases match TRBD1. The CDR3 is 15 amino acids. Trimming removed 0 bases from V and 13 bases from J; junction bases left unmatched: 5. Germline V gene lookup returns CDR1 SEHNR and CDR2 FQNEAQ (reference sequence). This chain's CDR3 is CASSLAGQGASPLHF. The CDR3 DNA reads TGTGCCAGCAGCTTAGCTGGACAGGGGGCAAGTCCCCTCCACTTT.

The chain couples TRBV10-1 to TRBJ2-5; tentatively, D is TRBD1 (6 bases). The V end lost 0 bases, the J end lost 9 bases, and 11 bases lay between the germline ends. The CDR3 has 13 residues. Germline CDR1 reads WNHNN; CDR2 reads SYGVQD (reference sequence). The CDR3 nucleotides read TGCGCCAGCAGTGAGTCGTTGACAGGCCCCCAGTACTTC. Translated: CASSESLTGPQYF.

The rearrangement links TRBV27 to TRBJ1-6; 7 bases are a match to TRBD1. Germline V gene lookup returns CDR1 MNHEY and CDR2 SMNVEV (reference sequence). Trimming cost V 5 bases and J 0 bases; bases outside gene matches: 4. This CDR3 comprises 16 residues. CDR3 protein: CASSRDSRSYNSPLHF. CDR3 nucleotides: TGTGCCAGCAGTCGGGACAGCCGCTCCTATAATTCACCCCTCCACTTT.

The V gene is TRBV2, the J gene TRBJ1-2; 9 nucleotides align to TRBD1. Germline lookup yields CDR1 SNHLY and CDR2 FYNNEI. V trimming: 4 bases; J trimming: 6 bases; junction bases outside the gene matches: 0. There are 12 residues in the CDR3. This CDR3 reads CASSGTGDGYTF. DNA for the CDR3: TGTGCCAGCAGTGGGACAGGGGATGGCTACACCTTC.

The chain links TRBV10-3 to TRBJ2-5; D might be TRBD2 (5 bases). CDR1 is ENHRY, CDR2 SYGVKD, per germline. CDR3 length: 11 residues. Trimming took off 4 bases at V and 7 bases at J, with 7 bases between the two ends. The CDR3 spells CAISAEGTQYF. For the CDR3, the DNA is TGTGCCATCAGTGCTGAGGGGACCCAGTACTTC.

CDR3 nucleotide sequence: TGTGCTAGTGGTCTGGGAGGACTAGCGGACGCCTACAATGAGCAGTTCTTC. Its protein product is CASGLGGLADAYNEQFF. This chain links TRBV12-5 with TRBJ2-1; TRBD2 aligns across 10 bases. Trimming at V came to 5 bases and at J to 2 bases, leaving 9 bases not matched to a gene. Germline CDR1 is LGHNT and CDR2 is FRNRAP. The CDR3 is 17 residues long.

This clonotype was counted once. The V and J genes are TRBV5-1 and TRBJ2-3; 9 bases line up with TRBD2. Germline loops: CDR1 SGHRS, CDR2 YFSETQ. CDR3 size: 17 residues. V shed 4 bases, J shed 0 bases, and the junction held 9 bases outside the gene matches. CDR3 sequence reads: CASSPQTSGSSTDTQYF. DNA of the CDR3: TGCGCCAGCAGCCCCCAGACTAGCGGATCTAGCACAGATACGCAGTATTTT.